This paragraph reports one T cell receptor (beta chain). The record originates from a study of cytomegalovirus exposure and HLA in healthy donors. Germline CDR1 is SGHRS and CDR2 is YFSETQ. This CDR3 is built from 14 residues. With 4 bases removed from V and 6 bases from J, the gap between germline ends came to 17 bases. The PCR was carried out with 60 Vbeta primers and 13 Jbeta primers. The table came from immunoSEQ multiplex PCR; TCRdb's copy has only in-frame clones and leaves some out. The profile shows over 150,000 clones, approximately 80% of them singletons. Sequencing input: PBMCs. This chain joins TRBV5-1 and TRBJ2-7; D perhaps matches TRBD1 (6 bases). The clonotype originates from a man aged 18-30 years in good health and CMV-seropositive. CDR3 DNA sequence: TGCGCCAGCAGCCGGAGGACAGAGGCGGTCGAGCAGTACTTC. Amino acid sequence: CASSRRTEAVEQYF.